What follows describes a single T cell receptor (beta chain). What it binds is not known. CDR1 LNHDA and CDR2 SQIVND come from the germline V gene (reference sequence). The CDR3 is 13 residues long. V was cut by 3 bases and J by 5 bases, with 7 bases left in between. The record originates from a study of beta chain features in type 1 diabetes. Expressed TCRB transcripts got sequenced, as all isolated RNA was reverse transcribed. TCRdb's table, derived via immunoSEQ multiplex PCR, lists solely in-frame clones and lacks some. The data hold 500,000 to 850,000 clones, with about 14% observed a single time. Study results and limitations: When Type 1 diabetes patients were examined, their TCRB CDR3s proved moderately but significantly shorter in all four CD4+ subsets.

The chain recombines TRBV19 with TRBJ2-2; TRBD1 might be the D (6 bases). Sequenced material: naive CD4+ T cells from blood. The TCR comes from a man between 18 and 29 years old with type 1 diabetes. CDR3 DNA sequence: TGTGCCAGTAGTATGCAGGGGACCGGGGAGCTGTTTTTT. Translation: CASSMQGTGELFF.